These 10 T cell receptor beta chains were sequenced from one sample in a study of blood T cell repertoires in COVID-19. Clones were sequenced by immunoSEQ multiplex PCR, and TCRdb holds only the in-frame ones, with some missing. Here the sample spans 150,000 to 200,000 clones, roughly 80% being singletons. Sequencing was carried out using peripheral blood. These receptors were obtained from a woman older than 75 with acute or convalescent COVID-19.

The J gene is TRBJ2-2, the V gene TRBV7-2; 11 nucleotides match TRBD2. Germline lookup yields CDR1 SGHTA and CDR2 FQGNSA. V trimming: 0 bases; J trimming: 7 bases; junction bases outside the gene matches: 4. The CDR3 totals 16 residues. CDR3 in amino acids: CASSLALAGVGGELFF. In DNA form, the CDR3 reads TGTGCCAGCAGCTTAGCACTAGCGGGAGTCGGCGGGGAGCTGTTTTTT. Drawing the rest from reference TRBV7-2 and TRBJ2-2, the complete variable domain is GAGVSQSPSNKVTEKGKDVELRCDPISGHTALYWYRQSLGQGLEFLIYFQGNSAPDKSGLPSDRFSAERTGGSVSTLTIQRTQQEDSAVYLCASSLALAGVGGELFFGEGSRLTVL.

The chain joins TRBV2 to TRBJ2-7; 9 positions agree with TRBD1. The germline gives CDR1 SNHLY, CDR2 FYNNEI. With 3 bases clipped from V and 2 bases from J, the junction kept 2 bases outside the gene matches. CDR3 size: 14 residues. CDR3 amino acids: CASSDGQGPYEQYF. CDR3 DNA sequence: TGTGCCAGCAGTGATGGACAGGGGCCCTACGAGCAGTACTTC.

The CDR3 protein is CASSINRGPYEQYF. The CDR3 nucleotides are TGTGCCAGCAGCATTAACAGGGGGCCCTACGAGCAGTACTTC. The chain employs TRBV7-3 and TRBJ2-7, with 9 bases identical to TRBD1. This CDR3 has 14 residues. Trimming cost V 5 bases and J 2 bases; bases outside gene matches: 4. Germline V lookup: CDR1 SGHTA, CDR2 FQGTGA.

The CDR3 DNA is TGTGCCAGCAGTTACAATGCGGCTATACAAGAGACCCAGTACTTC. Its protein product is CASSYNAAIQETQYF. This rearrangement joins TRBV6-5 to TRBJ2-5; D ambiguous. V was cut by 2 bases and J by 2 bases, with 12 bases left in between. The germline CDR1 and CDR2 sequences are MNHEY and SVGAGI. This CDR3 region has 15 residues.

There are a few counts of this clone. J is TRBJ1-5 and V is TRBV6-6; weak D call: TRBD1 (5 bases). The CDR3 runs to 16 residues. Germline V gene data show CDR1 as MNHNY and CDR2 as SVGAGI (reference sequence). V shed 6 bases and J shed 5 bases, with 20 bases lying between them. Here the CDR3 reads CASRSDSKSRDQPQHF. The CDR3 bases are TGTGCCAGCAGGTCTGACAGTAAATCAAGGGATCAGCCCCAGCATTTT.

The J gene is TRBJ1-1, the V gene TRBV6-1; TRBD1 matches at 9 bases. This CDR3 comprises 15 residues. V lost 1 base, J lost 4 bases, and 4 bases stayed unmatched. From germline, CDR1 is MNHNS and CDR2 SASEGT. In DNA form, the CDR3 reads TGTGCCAGCAGTGAAGTGGGACAGGGAGGCACTGAAGCTTTCTTT. This gives the protein CASSEVGQGGTEAFF.

The CDR3, as DNA: TGTGCCAGCAGCGTGACAGGGGATACCGGGGAGCTGTTTTTT. This encodes CASSVTGDTGELFF. The rearrangement joins TRBV7-9 to TRBJ2-2, with 8 bases aligning to TRBD1. Trimming removed 5 bases from V and 5 bases from J; junction bases left unmatched: 4. The V gene's germline CDR1 is SEHNR and CDR2 FQNEAQ (reference sequence). CDR3 length: 14 amino acids.

This clone was counted only a few times. This chain connects TRBV6-5 to TRBJ2-7; 8 positions agree with TRBD2. Germline V gene sequence: CDR1 MNHEY, CDR2 SVGAGI. This CDR3 has 15 amino acids. The J segment lost 3 bases and the V segment lost 6 bases, leaving 10 bases of the junction unmatched. The CDR3: CASRPGTGLDYEQYF. CDR3 coding DNA: TGTGCCAGCAGGCCCGGTACGGGACTAGACTACGAGCAGTACTTC.

This chain joins TRBV21-1 and TRBJ2-5; the D segment call TRBD2 is taken from the table without a DNA check. TRBV21-1 is a documented pseudogene. This CDR3 has 18 residues. This chain's CDR3 is CASSKLFSLRGFRETQYF. The CDR3, as DNA: TGTGCCAGCAGCAAACTTTTTTCCCTCCGAGGTTTTCGGGAGACCCAGTACTTC.

The chain joins TRBV7-2 to TRBJ1-2; D is unclear. V was pared by 2 bases and J by 8 bases, with 9 bases between. This CDR3 has 12 residues. Germline CDR1 SGHTA, CDR2 FQGNSA. CDR3 sequence reads: CASSLNEGGYTF. CDR3 DNA: TGTGCCAGCAGCTTAAACGAGGGCGGCTACACCTTC.